These T cell receptor beta chains were read from a single sample in a study of OX40 agonist ivuxolimab in advanced cancers. Measured with immunoSEQ multiplex PCR; TCRdb has only the in-frame clones, and not every one. The sample carries 60,000 to 75,000 clones, approximately 86% recorded once. Sequencing was performed on CD4+ or CD8+ T cells sorted from blood, taken in a trial of the OX40 agonist ivuxolimab. The receptors here all came from an adult with an advanced solid tumor such as melanoma, head and neck, liver or kidney cancer. Each CDR3 is given with its conserved first and last residue. D genes are given only for firm matches. Expanded clones get a size class; other rows say once, few or many, or leave the size out.

D gene	V gene	J gene	clone size	CDR3 DNA	CDR3 protein
NA	TRBV7-9	TRBJ2-3	few	TGTGCCAGCCGTGGCCTAGGACAGCTCACAGATACGCAGTATTTT	CASRGLGQLTDTQYF
TRBD1	TRBV28	TRBJ2-1	NA	TGTGCCAGCACCGCAACGCCAGGACAGGGGGCTTACAATGAGCAGTTCTTC	CASTATPGQGAYNEQFF
TRBD1	TRBV18	TRBJ2-7	NA	TGTGCCAGCTCACCGGGACAGGGGGACGAGCAGTACTTC	CASSPGQGDEQYF
TRBD2	TRBV5-4	TRBJ2-5	NA	TGTGCCAGCAGCCCCCTAGCGGGGCCGCGGCAAGAGACCCAGTACTTC	CASSPLAGPRQETQYF
TRBD1	TRBV7-8	TRBJ2-7	NA	TGTGCCAGCAGCTTATATGCTATACCCACAGGGGCCTACGAGCAGTACTTC	CASSLYAIPTGAYEQYF
NA	TRBV5-6	TRBJ2-3	NA	TGTGCCAGCAGCTTGGAACCCTCGAGGGAACTGAATACGCAGTATTTT	CASSLEPSRELNTQYF
TRBD2	TRBV10-3	TRBJ2-7	NA	TGTGCCATCAGTGAGTCACGACTAGCGGGAGGACGCTCCTACGAGCAGTACTTC	CAISESRLAGGRSYEQYF
NA	TRBV9	TRBJ1-4	NA	TGTGCCAGCAGCGTGTCAGCGGACGAAAAACTGTTTTTT	CASSVSADEKLFF
NA	TRBV27	TRBJ1-3	few	TGTGCCAGCAGTTTACGCCCGGGGTTCGGAAACACCATATATTTT	CASSLRPGFGNTIYF
NA	TRBV6-5	TRBJ2-7	few	TGTGCCAGCAGTGCAGGGGATACGGGGCTCCGGCAGTACTTC	CASSAGDTGLRQYF
NA	TRBV28	TRBJ1-5	NA	TGTGCCAGCAGTTGGGCCCATGCCCTCAATCAGCCCCAGCATTTT	CASSWAHALNQPQHF
TRBD1	TRBV6-6	TRBJ2-7	NA	TGTGCCAGCAGTTACTCGGGGACAGGGCTGGAGCAGTACTTC	CASSYSGTGLEQYF
NA	TRBV11-1	TRBJ1-2	NA	TGTGCCAGCAGCTTAGGATCCTTTGGGGACTATGGCTACACCTTC	CASSLGSFGDYGYTF
NA	TRBV9	TRBJ2-5	NA	TGTGCCAGCAGCGTAGGGGGCCCCCAAGAGACCCAGTACTTC	CASSVGGPQETQYF
NA	TRBV10-3	TRBJ2-5	NA	TGTGCCGCCCTTGACCGGGCCAAAGAGACCCAGTACTTC	CAALDRAKETQYF
NA	TRBV30	TRBJ2-3	NA	TGTGCCTGGAGTGTAAGGGTTAGCACAGATACGCAGTATTTT	CAWSVRVSTDTQYF
NA	TRBV6-1	TRBJ1-5	NA	TGTGCCAGCAGTGCCGGCGGGTGGGCCCAGCATTTT	CASSAGGWAQHF
NA	TRBV5-1	TRBJ2-6	once	TGCGCCAGCAGCTTATCCGCAGGCCCCTCTGGGGCCAACGTCCTGACTTTC	CASSLSAGPSGANVLTF
NA	TRBV7-3	TRBJ2-7	NA	TGTGCCAGCAGCCCCACCCCGGGACTCCTCTACGAGCAGTACTTC	CASSPTPGLLYEQYF
TRBD2	TRBV27	TRBJ2-3	NA	TGTGCCAGCAACCCTCCAGCGGGGGGGGCAGATACGCAGTATTTT	CASNPPAGGADTQYF
NA	TRBV30	TRBJ1-4	NA	TGTGCCTGGAGTCCTCGACTAAATAATGTGGAAAAACTGTTTTTT	CAWSPRLNNVEKLFF
NA	TRBV2	TRBJ1-4	once	TGTGCCAGCAGCGCGCAGGTCGGAAAACTGTTTTTT	CASSAQVGKLFF
NA	TRBV28	TRBJ2-1	NA	TGTGCCAGCAGTCCTCCTCACAGGGACGGTGAGCAGTTCTTC	CASSPPHRDGEQFF
NA	TRBV7-2	TRBJ1-5	NA	TGTGCCAGCAGCCCCGCGCTTAGCAATCAGCCCCAGCATTTT	CASSPALSNQPQHF
NA	TRBV28	TRBJ2-7	once	TGTGCCAGCAGTCCTGGGAGGTGGACGGGTTGGCCCTCCTACGAGCAGTACTTC	CASSPGRWTGWPSYEQYF
TRBD2	TRBV6-1	TRBJ2-7	once	TGTGCCAGCAGCCCCAGACTAGCGGGAAAGTACGAGCAGTACTTC	CASSPRLAGKYEQYF
NA	TRBV7-2	TRBJ2-2	NA	TGTGCCAGCAGCTTAGCAGGGGGGAACACCGGGGAGCTGTTTTTT	CASSLAGGNTGELFF
NA	TRBV4-1	TRBJ1-6	NA	TGCGCCAGCAGCCAAGGACAGGCGAGCTCCTATAATTCACCCCTCCACTTT	CASSQGQASSYNSPLHF
TRBD2	TRBV6-5	TRBJ2-7	NA	TGTGCCAGCAGTACAAGAGCGGGGAGGCGCTACGAGCAGTACTTC	CASSTRAGRRYEQYF
TRBD1	TRBV4-1	TRBJ2-7	NA	TGCGCCAGCAGCCAAGACCAGGGGGCGCGGTACGAGCAGTACTTC	CASSQDQGARYEQYF
NA	TRBV5-8	TRBJ1-1	once	TGTGCCAGCAGCTTGCCCATGAACACTGAAGCTTTCTTT	CASSLPMNTEAFF
NA	TRBV19	TRBJ2-7	once	TGTGCCAGTAGTATAGAGGTGGGCCGGGAGCAGTACTTC	CASSIEVGREQYF
NA	TRBV4-3	TRBJ2-5	NA	TGCGCCAGCAGCCAAGTTCCTGGGGGCGCGGAGACCCAGTACTTC	CASSQVPGGAETQYF
NA	TRBV6-5	TRBJ1-6	few	TGTGCCAGCAGTTACTCTAGGACGGCCGATTCACCCCTCCACTTT	CASSYSRTADSPLHF
NA	TRBV18	TRBJ1-1	NA	TGTGCCAGCTCACCCCTAGCGGGGTTCGACACTGAAGCTTTCTTT	CASSPLAGFDTEAFF
NA	TRBV6-5	TRBJ1-2	few	TGTGCCAGCAGTTTCCTTGACCGCTATGGCTACACCTTC	CASSFLDRYGYTF
NA	TRBV18	TRBJ2-3	NA	TGTGCCAGCTCACCACCAAGTTCAGATACGCAGTATTTT	CASSPPSSDTQYF
NA	TRBV5-4	TRBJ1-1	NA	TGTGCCAGCAGCCCTGCGGGACGGGAAAACGAAGCTTTCTTT	CASSPAGRENEAFF
TRBD2	TRBV5-1	TRBJ2-7	NA	TGCGCCAGCAGCTTTCTAGCGGGAGGGTCGTACGAGCAGTACTTC	CASSFLAGGSYEQYF
TRBD1	TRBV5-1	TRBJ2-3	once	TGCGCCAGCAGCTTGGCCGGGACAGGGCGACCAGATACGCAGTATTTT	CASSLAGTGRPDTQYF
NA	TRBV30	TRBJ2-1	NA	TGTGCCTGGAGTGTACGGCAGGGGTCGTGGTTCGATGAGCAGTTCTTC	CAWSVRQGSWFDEQFF
NA	TRBV7-9	TRBJ2-6	NA	TGTGCCAGCAGCTCCGACCGACAGCTACAGAACTCTGGGGCCAACGTCCTGACTTTC	CASSSDRQLQNSGANVLTF